These T cell receptor beta chains were read from a single sample in a study of cytomegalovirus exposure and HLA in healthy donors. Assay: immunoSEQ multiplex PCR; the TCRdb copy retains only in-frame clones and omits some. The profile shows about 94,000 clones, around 84% of them singletons. The sequenced sample consisted of PBMCs. The source of these receptors is a human donor in good health. Both conserved end residues are part of each CDR3. A D gene is named only where the DNA matches it firmly. Some rows have no size entry. The others give once, few or many, or a class for an expanded clone.

v_call	clone_size	j_call	d_call	cdr3_aa	cdr3_nt
TRBV4-3	NA	TRBJ2-3	TRBD2	CASSQARSGGAGTDTQYF	TGCGCCAGCAGCCAAGCCCGCAGCGGGGGGGCCGGGACAGATACGCAGTATTTT
TRBV4-3	NA	TRBJ1-1	TRBD1	CASSPAGRGIRTEAFF	TGCGCCAGCAGCCCCGCTGGCAGGGGGATCCGCACTGAAGCTTTCTTT
TRBV28	NA	TRBJ1-5	NA	CASSLAVNQPQHF	TGTGCCAGCAGTTTGGCAGTCAATCAGCCCCAGCATTTT
TRBV19	NA	TRBJ2-7	TRBD2	CASSIRGRSNEQYF	TGTGCCAGTAGTATTCGCGGGAGGTCCAACGAGCAGTACTTC
TRBV19	NA	TRBJ2-2	TRBD2	CASSSGLTGELFF	TGTGCCAGTTCTAGCGGACTCACCGGGGAGCTGTTTTTT
TRBV27	few	TRBJ1-3	TRBD1	CASSNRRQGHSGNTIYF	TGTGCCAGCAGTAACCGAAGACAGGGTCACTCTGGAAACACCATATATTTT
TRBV21-1	NA	TRBJ2-5	NA	CANAGAGTRARGDIDEYF	TGTGCCAACGCGGGGGCAGGGACAAGGGCACGGGGGGATATCGACGAGTACTTC
TRBV5-1	NA	TRBJ1-3	NA	CASSLVVGGASSGNTIYF	TGCGCCAGCAGCTTGGTTGTTGGAGGGGCGAGCTCTGGAAACACCATATATTTT
TRBV28	NA	TRBJ2-7	TRBD2	CASSLVMKKPREGQKNEQYF	TGTGCCAGCAGTCTAGTGATGAAGAAGCCGCGGGAGGGCCAGAAGAACGAGCAGTACTTC
TRBV14	NA	TRBJ2-1	TRBD2	CASSQRITSGGAHEQFF	TGTGCCAGCAGCCAACGTATCACTAGCGGGGGGGCCCATGAGCAGTTCTTC
TRBV11-2	NA	TRBJ2-1	TRBD2	CASSWTSGRNEQFF	TGTGCCAGCAGCTGGACTAGCGGGAGGAATGAGCAGTTCTTC
TRBV27	NA	TRBJ2-3	NA	CASSLLVSTDTQYF	TGTGCCAGCAGTTTATTAGTGAGCACAGATACGCAGTATTTT
TRBV15	NA	TRBJ1-5	TRBD1	CATSAQDRGSNQPQHF	TGTGCCACCAGCGCCCAGGACAGGGGTAGCAATCAGCCCCAGCATTTT
TRBV7-9	NA	TRBJ1-5	NA	CASSGEDNQPQHF	TGTGCCAGCAGCGGAGAAGATAATCAGCCCCAGCATTTT
TRBV13	many	TRBJ2-7	NA	CASSLGRSYEQYF	TGTGCCAGCAGCCTGGGGCGCTCCTACGAGCAGTACTTC
TRBV5-8	NA	TRBJ2-4	TRBD1	CASSNGQGRSIQYF	TGTGCCAGCAGCAACGGACAGGGCCGGAGCATTCAGTACTTC
TRBV7-6	NA	TRBJ2-3	TRBD2	CASSRILAGGGTDTQYF	TGTGCCAGCAGCCGCATCCTAGCGGGTGGGGGCACAGATACGCAGTATTTT
TRBV11-3	NA	TRBJ2-2	TRBD1	CASSETGGWAGELFF	TGTGCCAGCAGCGAGACAGGGGGTTGGGCCGGGGAGCTGTTTTTT
TRBV7-2	few	TRBJ2-3	NA	CASSPRQGATDTQYF	TGTGCCAGCAGCCCCCGTCAGGGTGCAACAGATACGCAGTATTTT
TRBV7-3	NA	TRBJ2-1	TRBD2	CASSLQSAGVTVNEQFF	TGTGCCAGCAGTCTACAATCAGCGGGAGTTACGGTCAATGAGCAGTTCTTC
TRBV4-2	NA	TRBJ2-7	NA	CASSHGGSTYEQYF	TGTGCCAGCAGCCATGGGGGGTCCACCTACGAGCAGTACTTC
TRBV7-6	NA	TRBJ1-5	TRBD1	CASSPDRGQPQHF	TGTGCCAGCAGCCCCGACAGGGGACAGCCCCAGCATTTT
TRBV4-3	NA	TRBJ1-4	TRBD1	CASSPSGTGDEKLFF	TGCGCCAGCAGCCCCTCCGGGACAGGGGATGAAAAACTGTTTTTT
TRBV18	NA	TRBJ2-7	NA	CASSQGSSYEQYF	TGTGCCAGCTCACAGGGGTCTTCCTACGAGCAGTACTTC
TRBV10-3	few	TRBJ2-7	TRBD1	CAISESGQVYEQYF	TGTGCCATCAGTGAGTCGGGACAGGTCTACGAGCAGTACTTC
TRBV2	few	TRBJ1-1	TRBD1	CASSGYGQGARAFF	TGTGCCAGCAGCGGCTATGGACAGGGGGCTCGGGCTTTCTTT
TRBV29-1	NA	TRBJ2-7	TRBD2	CSVASGSYEQYF	TGCAGCGTTGCCAGCGGGAGCTACGAGCAGTACTTC
TRBV4-3	NA	TRBJ2-1	TRBD2	CASSQERISGGQSSYNEQFF	TGCGCCAGCAGCCAAGAGAGGATTAGCGGGGGGCAGAGCTCCTACAATGAGCAGTTCTTC
TRBV27	NA	TRBJ2-1	NA	CASSLSFGRDYNEQFF	TGTGCCAGCAGTTTAAGTTTCGGGAGAGATTACAATGAGCAGTTCTTC
TRBV18	NA	TRBJ1-1	TRBD1	CASSPQGQGNSEAFF	TGTGCCAGCTCACCACAAGGACAGGGAAATTCTGAAGCTTTCTTT
TRBV28	NA	TRBJ2-3	NA	CASRGPSTDTQYF	TGTGCCAGCAGGGGCCCAAGCACAGATACGCAGTATTTT
TRBV9	once	TRBJ1-4	NA	CASSVASGTNEKLFF	TGTGCCAGCAGCGTAGCGTCGGGAACTAATGAAAAACTGTTTTTT
TRBV13	NA	TRBJ2-5	NA	CASSRMGLKKETQYF	TGTGCCAGCAGCCGTATGGGACTCAAGAAAGAGACCCAGTACTTC
TRBV28	NA	TRBJ2-4	TRBD2	CASSQRDGAKNIQYF	TGTGCCAGCAGCCAGCGGGACGGGGCCAAAAACATTCAGTACTTC
TRBV28	NA	TRBJ2-6	NA	CASSLLGANVLTF	TGTGCCAGCAGCCTCTTGGGGGCCAACGTCCTGACTTTC
TRBV11-2	NA	TRBJ2-3	TRBD2	CASSFSGRRTDTQYF	TGTGCCAGCAGCTTTAGCGGGAGAAGGACAGATACGCAGTATTTT
TRBV27	NA	TRBJ1-2	TRBD1	CASSVTNTGGPGYGYTF	TGTGCCAGCAGCGTTACAAATACAGGGGGTCCGGGCTATGGCTACACCTTC
TRBV28	NA	TRBJ1-4	NA	CASSPTGAPNEKLFF	TGTGCCAGCAGCCCTACAGGAGCTCCTAATGAAAAACTGTTTTTT
TRBV19	NA	TRBJ2-7	NA	CASSYLNEQYF	TGTGCCAGTAGCTACCTGAACGAGCAGTACTTC
TRBV4-1	NA	TRBJ1-3	NA	CASSLQQDTSSGNTIYF	TGCGCCAGCAGCCTCCAACAAGACACGAGCTCTGGAAACACCATATATTTT
TRBV2	NA	TRBJ2-3	NA	CASSVRVQRREDTQYF	TGTGCCAGCAGTGTGAGGGTCCAGAGGAGGGAAGATACGCAGTATTTT
TRBV7-6	few	TRBJ2-2	TRBD2	CASSPTSGSRTGELFF	TGTGCCAGCAGCCCGACTAGCGGGAGCCGCACCGGGGAGCTGTTTTTT
TRBV19	once	TRBJ1-2	TRBD1	CASSIETGNYGYTF	TGTGCCAGTAGTATAGAGACAGGGAATTATGGCTACACCTTC
TRBV27	once	TRBJ2-4	TRBD1	CASSLSRTDRVRSPLAKNIQYF	TGTGCCAGCAGTTTATCGAGGACCGACAGGGTTCGGAGTCCCTTAGCCAAAAACATTCAGTACTTC
TRBV7-2	once	TRBJ2-3	NA	CASSLLGGLSTDTQYF	TGTGCCAGCAGCTTGCTCGGCGGACTTAGCACAGATACGCAGTATTTT
TRBV15	NA	TRBJ2-7	TRBD1	CATARDRGPNEQYF	TGTGCCACCGCTAGGGACAGGGGGCCGAACGAGCAGTACTTC
TRBV4-2	NA	TRBJ2-7	TRBD2	CASSQQPLAGGPYEQYF	TGTGCCAGCAGCCAACAACCCCTAGCGGGAGGGCCCTACGAGCAGTACTTC
TRBV28	NA	TRBJ2-2	NA	CASSFGFTGELFF	TGTGCCAGCAGTTTCGGTTTCACCGGGGAGCTGTTTTTT